Below, 9 T cell receptor beta chains from the same sample are listed, as sequenced in a study of identifying expanded T cells in peripheral blood. Assay: immunoSEQ multiplex PCR; the TCRdb copy retains only in-frame clones and omits some. This table has about 100,000 clones, about 89% appearing once. The sequenced sample consisted of blood. The receptors come from a person between 18 and 75 years old in good health.

The rearrangement uses TRBV5-4 and TRBJ1-4; TRBD1 matches at 8 bases. V shed 4 bases, J shed 3 bases, and the junction held 2 bases outside the gene matches. Germline V gene data show CDR1 as SGHNT and CDR2 as YYREEE (reference sequence). The CDR3 runs to 14 residues. Written as DNA, the CDR3 is TGTGCCAGCAGCCTACAGGGGGCTAATGAAAAACTGTTTTTT. It yields the protein CASSLQGANEKLFF.

The chain has TRBV7-2 and TRBJ1-5, with 9 bases aligning to TRBD1. This CDR3 contains 14 residues. In germline, CDR1 is SGHTA, CDR2 FQGNSA. Trimming took 4 bases from V and 7 from J; bases not matched to a gene: 5. CDR3 in amino acids: CASSSTGGGQPQHF. DNA for the CDR3: TGTGCCAGCAGCTCTACAGGGGGCGGGCAGCCCCAGCATTTT.

The V and J genes are TRBV12-5 and TRBJ2-5; unclear D gene. Germline assignment: CDR1 LGHNT and CDR2 FRNRAP. V was trimmed by 7 bases and J by 5 bases, leaving 17 bases between them. This CDR3 contains 14 residues. The CDR3 sequence: CASAPRAHLETQYF. In DNA, the CDR3 is TGTGCTAGTGCCCCAAGAGCCCACCTGGAGACCCAGTACTTC.

The rearrangement uses TRBV2 and TRBJ2-5; a weak D match, TRBD2 (5 bases). This CDR3 comprises 14 residues. Germline CDR1 SNHLY, CDR2 FYNNEI. V dropped 6 bases and J dropped 5 bases, with 16 bases sitting between them. CDR3 sequence (DNA): TGTGCCAGCAGGGCGGGTCTCGCTTCGGAGACCCAGTACTTC. This gives the protein CASRAGLASETQYF.

This sequence joins TRBV9 and TRBJ2-7; D gene unclear. Germline V gives CDR1 SGDLS, CDR2 YYNGEE. The CDR3 contains 15 residues. V lost 3 bases, J lost 5 bases, and 18 bases lay in between. CDR3 sequence reads: CASSEGYGVSNEQYF. Written as DNA, the CDR3 is TGTGCCAGCAGCGAGGGTTATGGGGTATCAAACGAGCAGTACTTC.

The gene calls are TRBV28 and TRBJ1-6; possibly TRBD1 for D (5 bases). The CDR3 totals 16 residues. V lost 3 bases and J lost 10, with 19 bases in between. Looked up from germline, CDR1 is MDHEN and CDR2 is SYDVKM. CDR3 in DNA: TGTGCCAGCAGTTTTCCCGGGACCCCCGGCGGATCACCCCTCCACTTT. Protein: CASSFPGTPGGSPLHF.

The chain joins TRBV4-2 to TRBJ2-2, with D perhaps being TRBD1 or TRBD2 (6 bases each). V shed 0 bases and J shed 3 bases, with 11 bases lying between them. This CDR3 has 16 residues. Looked up from germline, CDR1 is LGHNA and CDR2 is YNFKEQ. The DNA of the CDR3 is TGTGCCAGCAGCCAAGAGGGGGGCAGTTACACCGGGGAGCTGTTTTTT. Its translation is CASSQEGGSYTGELFF.

The V call is TRBV9, the J call TRBJ2-3; TRBD2 might be the D (7 bases). Germline assignment: CDR1 SGDLS and CDR2 YYNGEE. The CDR3 runs 14 residues. V was clipped by 3 bases and J by 4 bases, with 12 bases between them. In DNA form, the CDR3 reads TGTGCCAGCAGCGGGGGGGGCAGGGCAGATACGCAGTATTTT. Amino acid sequence: CASSGGGRADTQYF.

In this sample, this clone turned up once. Sequence at one end of the junction differs from germline and may be a read error. The same CDR3 is also encoded by other DNA sequences in this sample. The chain carries TRBV4-3 and TRBJ1-5; D remains ambiguous. The CDR3 consists of 17 residues. The germline V gene encodes CDR1 LGHNA and CDR2 YSLEER. DNA for the CDR3: TGCGCCAGCAGCCAAGAGAAGTACTCTTATGACAATCAGCCCCAACATTTT. Protein: CASSQEKYSYDNQPQHF.